A single sample is the source of the 8 T cell receptor beta chains below, sequenced in a study of blood T cells in healthy people across ages. Together with a sample-barcoded 5' primer, a J-beta primer mix was included in a second PCR lasting roughly 6 to 12 cycles. TCRdb analysed the 5' RACE reads with MiXCR anew, one entry per CDR3 protein. The sample has 550,000 to 600,000 distinct CDR3 sequences, under 55% seen once; the top ten hold around 25%. Sequenced sample: blood. Every receptor here comes from an older man in good health.

The chain recombines TRBV15 with TRBJ2-1; 7 nucleotides match TRBD1. This CDR3 is 15 amino acids long. The ends lost 2 bases at V and 3 bases at J; junction bases unmatched: 4. From germline, CDR1 is LNHNV and CDR2 YYDKDF (reference sequence). The CDR3 region has the DNA TGTGCCACCAGCAGATCGGGACAGCTCTACAATGAGCAGTTCTTC. It is translated as CATSRSGQLYNEQFF.

The V gene is TRBV18, the J gene TRBJ2-7; the D gene could be TRBD1 or TRBD2 (6 bases each). Germline V gene data show CDR1 as KGHSH and CDR2 as LQKENI. Trimming pared 6 bases from V and 5 bases from J, leaving 14 bases between. This CDR3 has 13 residues. CDR3 in amino acids: CASSPLRGDEQYF. Written as DNA, the CDR3 is TGTGCCAGCTCGCCTTTGAGGGGGGACGAGCAGTACTTC.

Regarding this clonotype: A clone one base away is much larger, so this may be a read error. The chain joins TRBV27 to TRBJ1-1, with D uncertain. The V gene's germline CDR1 is MNHEY and CDR2 SMNVEV (reference sequence). Trimming shortened V by 5 bases and J by 6 bases, and 10 bases separated the two germline ends. The CDR3 totals 12 residues. The DNA for the CDR3 is TGTGCCAGCAGTCCCTTTGGGTCTGAAGCTTTCTTT. Translating it yields CASSPFGSEAFF.

This clonotype was counted only a few times. The rearrangement uses TRBV20-1 and TRBJ2-5; D may match TRBD1 or TRBD2 (7 bases each). The V end lost 3 bases, the J end lost 4 bases, and 15 bases lay between the germline ends. Per germline, CDR1 DFQATT and CDR2 SNEGSKA (reference sequence). The CDR3 sequence is 14 residues long. DNA for the CDR3: TGCAGTGCTAGCCCAGGGGGGGGATTAGAGACCCAGTACTTC. This encodes CSASPGGGLETQYF.

The rearrangement uses TRBV3-1 and TRBJ2-7; possibly TRBD2 for D (7 bases). Trimming left V 1 base short and J 6 bases short, with 13 bases between. The CDR3 is 14 residues long. From germline, CDR1 is LGHDT and CDR2 YNNKEL (reference sequence). The CDR3 is CASSQGGGPLEQYF. The CDR3 nucleotides are TGTGCCAGCAGCCAAGGGGGGGGGCCCCTCGAGCAGTACTTC.

V gene TRBV6-6 combines with J gene TRBJ2-7; 13 positions match TRBD2. The J call may not be correct, given that the DNA end is closer to TRBJ2-5. The CDR3 has 16 amino acids. Germline V CDR1 and CDR2: MNHNY, SVGAGI (reference sequence). The CDR3 region is CASRRGTSGDLETQYF. CDR3 sequence (DNA): TGTGCCAGCAGGCGCGGGACTAGCGGGGACTTAGAGACCCAGTACTTC.

The rearrangement links TRBV7-2 to TRBJ1-6; D is undetermined. Germline V lookup: CDR1 SGHTA, CDR2 FQGNSA. V was cut by 4 bases and J by 0 bases, with 7 bases left in between. This CDR3 comprises 15 residues. The CDR3: CASSSVTSYNSPLHF. The CDR3 nucleotides read TGTGCCAGCAGCTCAGTAACCTCCTATAATTCACCCCTCCACTTT.

This clonotype occurred a few times. The rearrangement links TRBV3-1 to TRBJ2-1; TRBD2 matches at 11 bases. V lost 2 bases to trimming and J lost 10 bases; unmatched junction nucleotides: 7. The CDR3 spans 15 residues. In germline, CDR1 is LGHDT, CDR2 YNNKEL (reference sequence). This CDR3 is CASSQMTSGIREQFF. CDR3 sequence (DNA): TGTGCCAGCAGCCAAATGACTAGCGGGATTCGGGAGCAGTTCTTC.